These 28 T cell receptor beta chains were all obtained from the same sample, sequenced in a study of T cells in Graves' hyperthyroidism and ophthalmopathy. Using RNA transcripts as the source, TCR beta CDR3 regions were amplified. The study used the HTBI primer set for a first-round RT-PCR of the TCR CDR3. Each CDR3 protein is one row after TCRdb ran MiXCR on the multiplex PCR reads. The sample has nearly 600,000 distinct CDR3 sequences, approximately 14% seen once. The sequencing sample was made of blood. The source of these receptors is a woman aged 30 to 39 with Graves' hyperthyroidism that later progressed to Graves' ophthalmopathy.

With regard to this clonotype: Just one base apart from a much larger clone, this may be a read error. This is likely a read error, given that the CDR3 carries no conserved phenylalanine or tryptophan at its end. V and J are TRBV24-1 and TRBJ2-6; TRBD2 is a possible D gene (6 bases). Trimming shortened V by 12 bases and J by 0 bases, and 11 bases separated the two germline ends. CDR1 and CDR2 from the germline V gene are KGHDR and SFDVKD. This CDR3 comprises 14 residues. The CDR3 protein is CAAGPASGANVLTL. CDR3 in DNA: TGTGCCGCGGGACCGGCCTCTGGGGCCAACGTCCTGACTCTC.

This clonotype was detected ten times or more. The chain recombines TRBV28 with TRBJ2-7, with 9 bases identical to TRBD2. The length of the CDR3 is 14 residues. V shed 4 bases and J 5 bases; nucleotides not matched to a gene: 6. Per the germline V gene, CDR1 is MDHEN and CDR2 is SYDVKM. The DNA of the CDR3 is TGTGCCAGCAGTTCCAATAGCGGGAGCCACGAGCAGTACTTC. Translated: CASSSNSGSHEQYF.

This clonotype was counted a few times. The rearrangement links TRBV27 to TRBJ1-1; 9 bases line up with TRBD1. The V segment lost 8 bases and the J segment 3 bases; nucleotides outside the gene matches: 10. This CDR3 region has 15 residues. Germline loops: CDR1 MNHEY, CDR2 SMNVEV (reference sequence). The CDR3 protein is CASVAGQGMHTEAFF. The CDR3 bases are TGTGCCAGCGTGGCGGGACAGGGTATGCACACTGAAGCTTTCTTT.

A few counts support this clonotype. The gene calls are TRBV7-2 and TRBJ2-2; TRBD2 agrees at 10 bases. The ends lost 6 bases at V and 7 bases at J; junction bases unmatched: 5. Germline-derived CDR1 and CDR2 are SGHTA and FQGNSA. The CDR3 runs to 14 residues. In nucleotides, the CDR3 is TGTGCCAGCAGACCCGGACTAGCGGACGGGGAGCTGTTTTTT. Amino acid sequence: CASRPGLADGELFF.

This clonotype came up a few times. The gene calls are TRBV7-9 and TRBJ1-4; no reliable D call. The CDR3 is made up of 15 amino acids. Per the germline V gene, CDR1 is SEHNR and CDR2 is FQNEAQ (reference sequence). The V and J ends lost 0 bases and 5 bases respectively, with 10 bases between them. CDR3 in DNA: TGTGCCAGCAGCTTAGCGCCGGATAAGAATGAAAAACTGTTTTTT. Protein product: CASSLAPDKNEKLFF.

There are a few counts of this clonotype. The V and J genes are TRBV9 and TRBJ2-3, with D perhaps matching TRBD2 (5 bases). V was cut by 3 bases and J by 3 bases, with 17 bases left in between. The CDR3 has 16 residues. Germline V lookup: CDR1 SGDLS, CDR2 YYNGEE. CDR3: CASSAEGQRLTDTQYF. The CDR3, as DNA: TGTGCCAGCAGCGCCGAGGGTCAAAGACTTACAGATACGCAGTATTTT.

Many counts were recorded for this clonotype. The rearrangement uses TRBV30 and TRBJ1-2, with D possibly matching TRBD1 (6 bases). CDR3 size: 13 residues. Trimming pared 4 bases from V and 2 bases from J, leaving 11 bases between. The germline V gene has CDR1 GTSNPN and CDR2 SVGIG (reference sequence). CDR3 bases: TGTGCCTGGAACCGGGGGCTGAACTATGGCTACACCTTC. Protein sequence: CAWNRGLNYGYTF.

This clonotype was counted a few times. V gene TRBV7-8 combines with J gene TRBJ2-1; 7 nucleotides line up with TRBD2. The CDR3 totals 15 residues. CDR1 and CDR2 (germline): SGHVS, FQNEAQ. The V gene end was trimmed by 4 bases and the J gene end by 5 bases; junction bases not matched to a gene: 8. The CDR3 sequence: CASSSPAGLHNEQFF. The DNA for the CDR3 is TGTGCCAGCAGCTCTCCAGCGGGATTACACAATGAGCAGTTCTTC. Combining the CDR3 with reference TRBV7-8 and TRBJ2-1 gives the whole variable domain GAGVSQSPRYKVAKRGQDVALRCDPISGHVSLFWYQQALGQGPEFLTYFQNEAQLDKSGLPSDRFFAERPEGSVSTLKIQRTQQEDSAVYLCASSSPAGLHNEQFFGPGTRLTVL.

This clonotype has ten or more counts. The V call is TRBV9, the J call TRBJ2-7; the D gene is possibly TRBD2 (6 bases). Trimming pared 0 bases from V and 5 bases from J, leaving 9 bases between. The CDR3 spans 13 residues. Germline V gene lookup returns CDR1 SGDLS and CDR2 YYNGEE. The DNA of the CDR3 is TGTGCCAGCAGCGTAGCCTCGGGGGACGAGCAGTACTTC. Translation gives CASSVASGDEQYF. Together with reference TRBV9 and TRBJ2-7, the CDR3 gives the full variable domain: DSGVTQTPKHLITATGQRVTLRCSPRSGDLSVYWYQQSLDQGLQFLIQYYNGEERAKGNILERFSAQQFPDLHSELNLSSLELGDSALYFCASSVASGDEQYFGPGTRLTVT.

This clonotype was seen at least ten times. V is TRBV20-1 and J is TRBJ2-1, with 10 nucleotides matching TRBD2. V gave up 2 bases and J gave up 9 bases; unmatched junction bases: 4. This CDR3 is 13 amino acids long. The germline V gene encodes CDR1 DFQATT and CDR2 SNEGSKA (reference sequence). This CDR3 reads CSARLAGVSEQFF. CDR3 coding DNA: TGCAGTGCTAGACTAGCGGGAGTGAGTGAGCAGTTCTTC.

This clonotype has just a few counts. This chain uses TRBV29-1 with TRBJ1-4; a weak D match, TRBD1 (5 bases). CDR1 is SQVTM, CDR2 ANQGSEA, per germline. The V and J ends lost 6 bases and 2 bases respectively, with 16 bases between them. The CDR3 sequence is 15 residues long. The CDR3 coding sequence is TGCAGCGTGGGCGAGGGCGGGGCCACTAATGAAAAACTGTTTTTT. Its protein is CSVGEGGATNEKLFF.

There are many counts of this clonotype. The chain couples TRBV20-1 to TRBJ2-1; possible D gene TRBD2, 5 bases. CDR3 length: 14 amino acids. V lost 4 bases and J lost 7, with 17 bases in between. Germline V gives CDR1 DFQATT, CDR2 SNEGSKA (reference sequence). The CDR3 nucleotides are TGCAGTGCTATAGGGTGGGAGTTTTCGAATGAGCAGTTCTTC. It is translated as CSAIGWEFSNEQFF.

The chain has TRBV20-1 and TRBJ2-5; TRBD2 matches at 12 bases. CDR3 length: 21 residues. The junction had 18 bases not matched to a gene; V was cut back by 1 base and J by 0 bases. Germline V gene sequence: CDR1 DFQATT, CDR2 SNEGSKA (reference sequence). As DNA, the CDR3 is TGCAGTGCTAGAGCCACCAGGTCGCTAGCGGGAGGGGAAGGGTACCAAGAGACCCAGTACTTC. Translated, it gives CSARATRSLAGGEGYQETQYF.

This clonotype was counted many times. The CDR3 region is CASSFSGVQPQHF. The CDR3 DNA is TGTGCCAGCAGTTTCTCAGGAGTTCAGCCCCAGCATTTT. This rearrangement joins TRBV12-3 or TRBV12-4 to TRBJ1-5, with unresolved D. This CDR3 is 13 amino acids long. V was pared by 3 bases and J by 6 bases, with 9 bases between.

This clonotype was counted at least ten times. In DNA form, the CDR3 reads TGTGCCAGCTCATCAGCACCGGGACAGGGGGCACCGGGGGAGGAGACCCAGTACTTC. Translating it yields CASSSAPGQGAPGEETQYF. The genes are TRBV18 and TRBJ2-5; 12 positions agree with TRBD1. The trim removed 5 bases at V and 5 bases at J, leaving 18 bases unmatched. The V gene's germline CDR1 is KGHSH and CDR2 LQKENI. CDR3 length: 19 amino acids.

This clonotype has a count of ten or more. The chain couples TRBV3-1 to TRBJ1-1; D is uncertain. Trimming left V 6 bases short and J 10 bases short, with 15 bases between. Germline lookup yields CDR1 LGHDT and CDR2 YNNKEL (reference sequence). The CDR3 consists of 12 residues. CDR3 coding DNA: TGTGCCAGCAGTCGTGACGGCCTAGTAGCTTTCTTT. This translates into CASSRDGLVAFF.

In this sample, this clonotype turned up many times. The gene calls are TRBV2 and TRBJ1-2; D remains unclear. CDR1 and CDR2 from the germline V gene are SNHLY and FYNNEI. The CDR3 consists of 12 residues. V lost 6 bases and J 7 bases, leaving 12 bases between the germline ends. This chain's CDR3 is CASSRNRVGYTF. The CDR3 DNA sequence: TGTGCCAGCAGCCGCAATCGGGTTGGCTACACCTTC.

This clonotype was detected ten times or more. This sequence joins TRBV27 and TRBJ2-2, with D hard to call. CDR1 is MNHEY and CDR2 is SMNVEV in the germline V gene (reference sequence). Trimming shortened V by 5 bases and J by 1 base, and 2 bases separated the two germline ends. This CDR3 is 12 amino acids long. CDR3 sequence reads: CASSKNTGELFF. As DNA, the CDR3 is TGTGCCAGCAGTAAGAACACCGGGGAGCTGTTTTTT.

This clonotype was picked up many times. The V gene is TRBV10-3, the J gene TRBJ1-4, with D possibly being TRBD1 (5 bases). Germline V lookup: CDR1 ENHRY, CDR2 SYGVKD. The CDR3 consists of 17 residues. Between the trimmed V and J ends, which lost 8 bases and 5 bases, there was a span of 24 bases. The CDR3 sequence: CAISGSPMIRGNEKLFF. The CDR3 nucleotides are TGTGCCATCTCGGGGAGTCCGATGATCCGGGGGAATGAAAAACTGTTTTTT.

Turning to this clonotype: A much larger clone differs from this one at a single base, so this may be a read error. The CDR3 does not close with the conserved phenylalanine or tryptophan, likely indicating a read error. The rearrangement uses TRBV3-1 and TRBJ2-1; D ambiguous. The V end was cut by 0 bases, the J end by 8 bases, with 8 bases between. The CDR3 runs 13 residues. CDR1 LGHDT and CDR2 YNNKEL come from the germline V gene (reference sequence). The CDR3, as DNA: TGTGCCAGCAGCCAAGATTCCCGTGATGAGCAGTTCTCC. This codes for CASSQDSRDEQFS.

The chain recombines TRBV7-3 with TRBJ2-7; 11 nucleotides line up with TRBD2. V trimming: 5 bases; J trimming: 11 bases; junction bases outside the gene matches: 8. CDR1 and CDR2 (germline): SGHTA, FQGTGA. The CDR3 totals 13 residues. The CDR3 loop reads CASSDELAGEKYF. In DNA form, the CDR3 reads TGTGCCAGCAGCGACGAACTAGCGGGAGAGAAGTACTTC.

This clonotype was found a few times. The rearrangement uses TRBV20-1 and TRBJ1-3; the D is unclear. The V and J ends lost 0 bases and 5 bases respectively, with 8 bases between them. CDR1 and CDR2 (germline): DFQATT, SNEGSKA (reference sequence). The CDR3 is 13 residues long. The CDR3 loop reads CSAREQQRNTIYF. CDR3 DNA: TGCAGTGCTAGAGAACAGCAACGAAACACCATATATTTT.

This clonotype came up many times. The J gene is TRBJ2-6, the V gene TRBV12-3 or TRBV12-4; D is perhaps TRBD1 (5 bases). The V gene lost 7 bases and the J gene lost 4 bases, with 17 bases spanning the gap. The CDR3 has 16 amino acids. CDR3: CASTIRRQSGANVLTF. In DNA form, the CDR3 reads TGTGCCAGCACCATTAGGAGACAGTCCGGGGCCAACGTCCTGACTTTC.

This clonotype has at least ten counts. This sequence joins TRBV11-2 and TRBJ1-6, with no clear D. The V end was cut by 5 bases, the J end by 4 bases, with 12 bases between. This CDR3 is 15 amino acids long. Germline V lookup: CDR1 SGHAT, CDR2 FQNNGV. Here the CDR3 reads CASSPHDTYNSPLHF. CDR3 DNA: TGTGCCAGCAGCCCCCACGACACTTATAATTCACCCCTCCACTTT.

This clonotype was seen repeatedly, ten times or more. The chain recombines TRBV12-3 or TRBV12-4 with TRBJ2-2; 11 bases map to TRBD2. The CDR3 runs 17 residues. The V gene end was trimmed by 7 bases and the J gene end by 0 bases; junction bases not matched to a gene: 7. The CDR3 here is CASIRPGLAANTGELFF. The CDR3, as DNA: TGTGCCAGCATCCGACCGGGACTAGCGGCGAACACCGGGGAGCTGTTTTTT.

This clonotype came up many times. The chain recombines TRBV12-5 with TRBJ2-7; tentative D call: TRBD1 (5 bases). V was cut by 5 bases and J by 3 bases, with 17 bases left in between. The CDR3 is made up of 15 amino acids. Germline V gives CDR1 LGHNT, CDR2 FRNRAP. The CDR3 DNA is TGTGCTAGTGGTCACCACGGAAGGGGCGACTACGAGCAGTACTTC. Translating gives CASGHHGRGDYEQYF.

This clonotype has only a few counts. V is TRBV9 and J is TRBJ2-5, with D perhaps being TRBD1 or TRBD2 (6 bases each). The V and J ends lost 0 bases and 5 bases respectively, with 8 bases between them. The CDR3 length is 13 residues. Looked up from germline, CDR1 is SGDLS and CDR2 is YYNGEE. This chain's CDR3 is CASSVEGGETQYF. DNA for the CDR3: TGTGCCAGCAGCGTAGAAGGGGGGGAGACCCAGTACTTC.

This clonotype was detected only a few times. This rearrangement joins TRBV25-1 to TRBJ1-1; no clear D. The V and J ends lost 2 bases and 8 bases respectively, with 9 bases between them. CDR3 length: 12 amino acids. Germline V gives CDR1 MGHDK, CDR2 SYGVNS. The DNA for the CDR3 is TGTGCCAGCAGTGAAAGATCGGGGGAAGCTTTCTTT. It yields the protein CASSERSGEAFF.